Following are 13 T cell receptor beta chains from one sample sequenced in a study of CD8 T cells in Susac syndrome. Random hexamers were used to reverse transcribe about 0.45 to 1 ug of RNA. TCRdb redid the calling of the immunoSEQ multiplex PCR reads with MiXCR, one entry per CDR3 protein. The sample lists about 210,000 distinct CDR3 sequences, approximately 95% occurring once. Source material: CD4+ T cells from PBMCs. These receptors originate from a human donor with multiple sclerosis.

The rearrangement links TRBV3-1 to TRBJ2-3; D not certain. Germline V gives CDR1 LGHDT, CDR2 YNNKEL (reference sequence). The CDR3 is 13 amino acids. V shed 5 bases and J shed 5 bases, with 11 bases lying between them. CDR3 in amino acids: CASSVVYGDTQYF. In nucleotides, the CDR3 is TGTGCCAGCAGCGTCGTATATGGAGATACGCAGTATTTT.

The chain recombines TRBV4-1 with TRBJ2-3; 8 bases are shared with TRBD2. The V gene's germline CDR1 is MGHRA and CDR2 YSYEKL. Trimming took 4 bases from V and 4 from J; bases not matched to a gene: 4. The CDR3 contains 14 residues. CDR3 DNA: TGCGCCAGCAGCCTCGTACTAGCGGCAGATACGCAGTATTTT. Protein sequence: CASSLVLAADTQYF.

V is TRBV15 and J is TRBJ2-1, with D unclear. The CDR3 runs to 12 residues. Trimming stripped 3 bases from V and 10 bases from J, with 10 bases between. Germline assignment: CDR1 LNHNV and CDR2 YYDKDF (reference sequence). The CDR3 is CATSRVPVEQFF. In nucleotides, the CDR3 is TGTGCCACCAGCAGGGTTCCGGTAGAGCAGTTCTTC.

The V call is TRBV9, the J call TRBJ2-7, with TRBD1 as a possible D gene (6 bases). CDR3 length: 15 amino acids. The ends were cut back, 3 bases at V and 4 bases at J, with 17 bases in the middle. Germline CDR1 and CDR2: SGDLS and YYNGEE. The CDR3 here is CASSAQPGGVYEQYF. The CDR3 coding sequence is TGTGCCAGCAGCGCCCAGCCTGGGGGCGTGTACGAGCAGTACTTC.

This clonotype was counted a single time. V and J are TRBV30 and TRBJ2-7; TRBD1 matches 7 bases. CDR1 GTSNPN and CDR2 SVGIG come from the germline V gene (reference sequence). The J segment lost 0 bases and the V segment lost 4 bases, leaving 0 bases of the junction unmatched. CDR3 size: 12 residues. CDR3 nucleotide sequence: TGTGCCTGGAACAGGGGCTCCTACGAGCAGTACTTC. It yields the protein CAWNRGSYEQYF.

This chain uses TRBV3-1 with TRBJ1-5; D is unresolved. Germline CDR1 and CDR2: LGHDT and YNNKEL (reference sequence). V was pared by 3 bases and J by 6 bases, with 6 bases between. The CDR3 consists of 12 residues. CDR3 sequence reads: CASSQLGQPQHF. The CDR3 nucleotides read TGTGCCAGCAGCCAGCTGGGTCAGCCCCAGCATTTT.

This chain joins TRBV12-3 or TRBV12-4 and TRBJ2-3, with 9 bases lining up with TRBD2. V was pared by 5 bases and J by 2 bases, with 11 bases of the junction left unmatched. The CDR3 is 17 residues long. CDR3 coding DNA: TGTGCCAGCAGTCGAGCGGGGGGTCCTGCTAACACAGATACGCAGTATTTT. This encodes CASSRAGGPANTDTQYF.

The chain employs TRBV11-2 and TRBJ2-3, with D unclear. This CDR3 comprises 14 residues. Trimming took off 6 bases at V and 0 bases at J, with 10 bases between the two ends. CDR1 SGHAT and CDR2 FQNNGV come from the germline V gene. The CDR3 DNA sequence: TGTGCCAGCAGTTTAATACAAAGCACAGATACGCAGTATTTT. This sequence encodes CASSLIQSTDTQYF.

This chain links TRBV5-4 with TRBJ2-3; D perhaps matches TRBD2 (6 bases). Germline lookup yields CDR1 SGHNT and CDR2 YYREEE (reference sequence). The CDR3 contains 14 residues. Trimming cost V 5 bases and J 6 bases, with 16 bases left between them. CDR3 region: CASRPGGVKDTQYF. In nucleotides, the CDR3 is TGTGCCAGCAGACCCGGAGGGGTAAAGGATACGCAGTATTTT.

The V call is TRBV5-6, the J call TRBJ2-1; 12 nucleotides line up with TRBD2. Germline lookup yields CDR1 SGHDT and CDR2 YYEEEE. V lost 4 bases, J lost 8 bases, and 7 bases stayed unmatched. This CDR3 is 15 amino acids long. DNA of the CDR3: TGTGCCAGCAGCCCCCTAGCGGGAGGGCCGTATGAGCAGTTCTTC. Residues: CASSPLAGGPYEQFF.

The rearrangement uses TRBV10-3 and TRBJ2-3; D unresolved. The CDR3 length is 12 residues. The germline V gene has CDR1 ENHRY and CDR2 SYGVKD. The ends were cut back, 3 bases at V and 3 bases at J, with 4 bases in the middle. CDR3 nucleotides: TGTGCCATCAGTGATTTAACAGATACGCAGTATTTT. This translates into CAISDLTDTQYF.

The CDR3 DNA reads as TGTGCCTGGAGTAAACTCAGGGAGCAGTACTTC. Its protein is CAWSKLREQYF. This sequence joins TRBV30 and TRBJ2-7; D not certain. This CDR3 has 11 residues. The germline CDR1 and CDR2 sequences are GTSNPN and SVGIG (reference sequence). Trimming left V 2 bases short and J 7 bases short, with 9 bases between.

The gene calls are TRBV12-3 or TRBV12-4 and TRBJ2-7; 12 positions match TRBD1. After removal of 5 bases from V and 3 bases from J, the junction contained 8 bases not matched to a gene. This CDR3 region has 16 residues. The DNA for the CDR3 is TGTGCCAGCAGTCCTAGGGGGACAGGGGGCTTCTACGAGCAGTACTTC. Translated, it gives CASSPRGTGGFYEQYF.